The rows below give T cell receptor beta chains drawn from one sample of a study of post-analysis software for immune sequencing data. TCRdb re-called the PCR reads with MiXCR, one entry per CDR3 protein. The sample holds roughly 600,000 distinct CDR3 sequences, 44% seen once. The specimen sequenced was blood. The receptors were sampled from a girl between 10 and 17 years old with multiple sclerosis. The CDR3 runs from the conserved cysteine through the conserved F or W. The D gene is left open where the match is weak. Clone size is shown for a subset of rows, as once, few, many or a class of expanded clone.

size: few; D: TRBD1; J: TRBJ2-3; length: 14; V: TRBV29-1; CDR3: CSVGGTGGPDTQYF; DNA: TGCAGCGTTGGAGGGACAGGGGGACCAGATACGCAGTATTTT
size: .; D: .; J: TRBJ2-2; length: 15; V: TRBV7-8; CDR3: CASSSRRGFTGELFF; DNA: TGTGCCAGCAGCTCCAGAAGGGGATTCACCGGGGAGCTGTTTTTT
size: .; D: TRBD1; J: TRBJ1-2; length: 13; V: TRBV2; CDR3: CASQGGANYGYTF; DNA: TGTGCCAGCCAGGGGGGAGCTAACTATGGCTACACCTTC
size: .; D: TRBD1; J: TRBJ2-5; length: 16; V: TRBV6-5; CDR3: CASRIKGQGTGETQYF; DNA: TGTGCCAGCAGGATAAAGGGACAGGGGACGGGGGAGACCCAGTACTTC
size: few; D: TRBD2; J: TRBJ2-5; length: 15; V: TRBV28; CDR3: CASSPSGSAQETQYF; DNA: TGTGCCAGCAGTCCTAGCGGGAGCGCTCAAGAGACCCAGTACTTC
size: .; D: TRBD2; J: TRBJ2-2; length: 20; V: TRBV5-1; CDR3: CASSLEGPRLAGTNTGELFF; DNA: TGCGCCAGCAGCTTGGAGGGCCCCCGACTAGCGGGAACGAACACCGGGGAGCTGTTTTTT
size: .; D: TRBD2; J: TRBJ2-7; length: 14; V: TRBV7-8; CDR3: CASSRGTRTYEQYF; DNA: TGTGCCAGCAGCCGCGGGACTAGAACCTACGAGCAGTACTTC
size: .; D: TRBD1; J: TRBJ2-7; length: 14; V: TRBV5-6; CDR3: CASSRRDRNYEQYF; DNA: TGTGCCAGCAGCCGTAGGGACAGAAACTACGAGCAGTACTTC
size: .; D: .; J: TRBJ2-7; length: 15; V: TRBV5-1; CDR3: CASSLPGGQGVQQYF; DNA: TGCGCCAGCAGCTTACCCGGCGGGCAAGGGGTACAGCAGTACTTC
size: .; D: .; J: TRBJ2-6; length: 14; V: TRBV7-8; CDR3: CASRELGRANVLTF; DNA: TGTGCCAGCCGCGAACTGGGTCGGGCCAACGTCCTGACTTTC
size: .; D: .; J: TRBJ2-6; length: 15; V: TRBV15; CDR3: CATSAALSGANVLTF; DNA: TGTGCCACCAGCGCGGCCCTCTCTGGGGCCAACGTCCTGACTTTC
size: few; D: TRBD1; J: TRBJ2-3; length: 15; V: TRBV5-1; CDR3: CASSLVQGATATQYF; DNA: TGCGCCAGCAGCTTGGTGCAGGGGGCGACAGCTACGCAGTATTTT
size: .; D: .; J: TRBJ1-1; length: 16; V: TRBV9; CDR3: CASSVGPLLEHTEAFF; DNA: TGTGCCAGCAGCGTAGGTCCATTATTGGAACACACTGAAGCTTTCTTT
size: few; D: TRBD1; J: TRBJ1-2; length: 14; V: TRBV5-4; CDR3: CASSFGTVNYGYTF; DNA: TGTGCCAGCAGCTTCGGGACAGTTAACTATGGCTACACCTTC
size: .; D: .; J: TRBJ1-6; length: 15; V: TRBV12-3/TRBV12-4; CDR3: CASSLVGPYNSPLHF; DNA: TGTGCCAGCAGTTTAGTGGGGCCCTATAATTCACCCCTCCACTTT
size: .; D: .; J: TRBJ2-1; length: 13; V: TRBV20-1; CDR3: CRARAPRDNEQFF; DNA: TGCAGGGCTAGAGCACCCCGGGACAATGAGCAGTTCTTC
size: once; D: .; J: TRBJ1-6; length: 17; V: TRBV7-9; CDR3: CASSTEPGEDYNSPLHF; DNA: TGTGCCAGCAGCACAGAACCGGGAGAGGATTATAATTCACCCCTCCACTTT
size: .; D: TRBD1; J: TRBJ2-7; length: 13; V: TRBV12-3/TRBV12-4; CDR3: CASRQGTTYEQYF; DNA: TGTGCCAGTCGACAGGGGACGACCTACGAGCAGTACTTC
size: .; D: .; J: TRBJ2-5; length: 14; V: TRBV12-3/TRBV12-4; CDR3: CASSYRTDQETQYF; DNA: TGTGCCAGCAGCTATCGGACAGATCAAGAGACCCAGTACTTC
size: .; D: .; J: TRBJ1-2; length: 12; V: TRBV12-3/TRBV12-4; CDR3: CASSLPHGGYTF; DNA: TGTGCCAGCAGTTTACCCCATGGGGGCTACACCTTC
size: .; D: .; J: TRBJ1-5; length: 13; V: TRBV6-5; CDR3: CASRGGMGQPQHF; DNA: TGTGCCAGCCGTGGGGGGATGGGACAGCCCCAGCATTTT
size: .; D: TRBD1; J: TRBJ2-7; length: 15; V: TRBV7-9; CDR3: CASSQQDRGFYEQYF; DNA: TGTGCCAGCAGCCAGCAGGACAGGGGGTTCTACGAGCAGTACTTC
size: .; D: TRBD1; J: TRBJ1-2; length: 12; V: TRBV29-1; CDR3: CSAGGTGDGYTF; DNA: TGCAGCGCGGGGGGGACAGGTGATGGCTACACCTTC
size: .; D: .; J: TRBJ2-3; length: 15; V: TRBV20-1; CDR3: CSARRSLDVTDTQYF; DNA: TGCAGTGCTAGAAGGTCACTAGATGTCACAGATACGCAGTATTTT
size: few; D: TRBD2; J: TRBJ2-1; length: 15; V: TRBV10-3; CDR3: CAISDGTSDYNEQFF; DNA: TGTGCCATCAGCGATGGGACTAGCGACTACAATGAGCAGTTCTTC
size: .; D: TRBD2; J: TRBJ2-3; length: 15; V: TRBV24-1; CDR3: CATGLAIHTGETQYF; DNA: TGTGCCACGGGACTAGCCATCCATACGGGGGAGACGCAGTATTTT